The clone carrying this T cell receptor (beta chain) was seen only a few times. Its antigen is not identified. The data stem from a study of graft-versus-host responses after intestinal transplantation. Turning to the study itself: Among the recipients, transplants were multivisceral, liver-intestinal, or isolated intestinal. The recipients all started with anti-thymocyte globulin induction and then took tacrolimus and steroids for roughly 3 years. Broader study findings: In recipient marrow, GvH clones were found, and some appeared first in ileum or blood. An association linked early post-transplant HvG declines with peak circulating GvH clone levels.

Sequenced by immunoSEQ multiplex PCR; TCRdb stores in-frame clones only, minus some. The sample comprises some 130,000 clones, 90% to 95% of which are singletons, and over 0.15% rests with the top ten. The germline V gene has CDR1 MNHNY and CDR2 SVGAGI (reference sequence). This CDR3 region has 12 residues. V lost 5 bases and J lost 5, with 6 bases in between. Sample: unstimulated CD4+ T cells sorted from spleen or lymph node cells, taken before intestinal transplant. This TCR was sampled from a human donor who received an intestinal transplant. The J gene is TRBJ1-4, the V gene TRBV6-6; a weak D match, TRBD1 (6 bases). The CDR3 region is CASSQGNEKLFF. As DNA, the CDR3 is TGTGCCAGCAGTCAGGGGAATGAAAAACTGTTTTTT.